This record looks at one TCR beta chain sequence and its context. What it binds is unknown. The germline gives CDR1 MNHEY, CDR2 SMNVEV (reference sequence). This CDR3 is 13 amino acids long. The V and J ends lost 6 bases and 4 bases, in that order; junction bases with no gene match: 5. Some clones are missing from TCRdb's copy, which holds only in-frame ones; the method was immunoSEQ multiplex PCR. The table records roughly 130,000 clones, 85% to 90% of them present only once. The data derive from a study of cytomegalovirus exposure and HLA in healthy donors. Donors came from a validation cohort of fewer than 150 subjects, distinct from the first 666-subject cohort. Points from the study as a whole: Altogether, about 160 TCR beta chains were recorded as cytomegalovirus-associated. Most TCR sequences were uncommon, yet certain public TCRs appeared in many donors.

The chain carries TRBV27 and TRBJ1-2; 7 nucleotides agree with TRBD1. The specimen sequenced was PBMCs. This TCR was recovered from a man in his thirties or forties in good health and CMV-seronegative. CDR3 nucleotides: TGTGCCAGCAGGGACAGGACGTCCTATGGCTACACCTTC. Residues: CASRDRTSYGYTF.